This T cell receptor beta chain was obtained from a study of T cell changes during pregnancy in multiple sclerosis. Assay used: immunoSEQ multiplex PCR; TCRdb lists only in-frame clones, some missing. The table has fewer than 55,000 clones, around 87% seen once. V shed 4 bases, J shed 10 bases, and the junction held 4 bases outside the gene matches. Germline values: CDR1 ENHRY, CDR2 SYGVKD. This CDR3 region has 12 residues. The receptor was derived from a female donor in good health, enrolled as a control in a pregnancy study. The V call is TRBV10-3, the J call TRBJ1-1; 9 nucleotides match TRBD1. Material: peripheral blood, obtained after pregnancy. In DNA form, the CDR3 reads TGTGCCATCAGTGTGGGACAGGGCTCAGCTTTCTTT. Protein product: CAISVGQGSAFF.